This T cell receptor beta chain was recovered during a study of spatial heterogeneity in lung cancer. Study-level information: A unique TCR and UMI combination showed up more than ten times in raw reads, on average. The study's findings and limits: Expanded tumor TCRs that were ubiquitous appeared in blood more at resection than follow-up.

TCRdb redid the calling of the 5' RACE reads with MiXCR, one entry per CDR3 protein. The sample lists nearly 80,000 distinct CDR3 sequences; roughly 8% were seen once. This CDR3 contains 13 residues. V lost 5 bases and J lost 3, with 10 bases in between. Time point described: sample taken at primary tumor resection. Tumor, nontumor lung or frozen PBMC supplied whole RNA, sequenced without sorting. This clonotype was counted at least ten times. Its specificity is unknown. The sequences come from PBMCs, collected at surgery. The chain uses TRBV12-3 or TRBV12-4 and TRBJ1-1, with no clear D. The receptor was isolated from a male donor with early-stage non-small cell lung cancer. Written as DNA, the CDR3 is TGTGCCAGCAGTGGACTGACCCACACTGAAGCTTTCTTT. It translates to CASSGLTHTEAFF.